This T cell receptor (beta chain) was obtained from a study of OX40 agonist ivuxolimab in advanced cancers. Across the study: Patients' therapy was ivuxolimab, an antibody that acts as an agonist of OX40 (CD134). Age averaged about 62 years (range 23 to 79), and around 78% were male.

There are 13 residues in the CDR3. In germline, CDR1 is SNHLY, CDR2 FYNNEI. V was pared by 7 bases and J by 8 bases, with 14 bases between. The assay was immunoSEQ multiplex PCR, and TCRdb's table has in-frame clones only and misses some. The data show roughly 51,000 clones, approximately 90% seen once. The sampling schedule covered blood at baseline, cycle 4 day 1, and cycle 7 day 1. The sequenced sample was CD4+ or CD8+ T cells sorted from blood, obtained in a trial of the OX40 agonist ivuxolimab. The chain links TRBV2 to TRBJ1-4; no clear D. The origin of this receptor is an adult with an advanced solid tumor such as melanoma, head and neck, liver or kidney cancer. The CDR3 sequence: CASTGSSAEKLFF. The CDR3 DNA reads TGTGCCAGCACCGGGTCCTCGGCCGAAAAACTGTTTTTT.